This TCR beta chain was found in a study of tumor and adjacent non-tumor tissue in lung cancer. Turning to the study itself: Histology: under 15 adenocarcinoma, 2 squamous cell carcinoma, 1 small cell lung cancer.

This sample's RNA came from whole unsorted tissue. Concerning this clonotype: The junction and the germline gene differ at one end; a read error may be behind it.

The library came from three nested PCR rounds adapted from ARM-PCR protocols. TCRdb independently ran MiXCR on the multiplex PCR reads; one entry per CDR3 protein. The table records over 110,000 distinct CDR3 sequences, around 61% of them present only once. Germline CDR1 is MNHNS and CDR2 is SASEGT. This CDR3 contains 12 residues. The chain combines TRBV6-1 with TRBJ2-7; TRBD2 agrees at 10 bases. The origin of this receptor is a man in his fifties or sixties with small cell lung cancer. Specimen: lung tumor tissue. The CDR3 reads CASSGTSGEQYF. The CDR3 nucleotides are TGTGCCAGCAGTGGGACTAGCGGCGAGCAATACTTC.